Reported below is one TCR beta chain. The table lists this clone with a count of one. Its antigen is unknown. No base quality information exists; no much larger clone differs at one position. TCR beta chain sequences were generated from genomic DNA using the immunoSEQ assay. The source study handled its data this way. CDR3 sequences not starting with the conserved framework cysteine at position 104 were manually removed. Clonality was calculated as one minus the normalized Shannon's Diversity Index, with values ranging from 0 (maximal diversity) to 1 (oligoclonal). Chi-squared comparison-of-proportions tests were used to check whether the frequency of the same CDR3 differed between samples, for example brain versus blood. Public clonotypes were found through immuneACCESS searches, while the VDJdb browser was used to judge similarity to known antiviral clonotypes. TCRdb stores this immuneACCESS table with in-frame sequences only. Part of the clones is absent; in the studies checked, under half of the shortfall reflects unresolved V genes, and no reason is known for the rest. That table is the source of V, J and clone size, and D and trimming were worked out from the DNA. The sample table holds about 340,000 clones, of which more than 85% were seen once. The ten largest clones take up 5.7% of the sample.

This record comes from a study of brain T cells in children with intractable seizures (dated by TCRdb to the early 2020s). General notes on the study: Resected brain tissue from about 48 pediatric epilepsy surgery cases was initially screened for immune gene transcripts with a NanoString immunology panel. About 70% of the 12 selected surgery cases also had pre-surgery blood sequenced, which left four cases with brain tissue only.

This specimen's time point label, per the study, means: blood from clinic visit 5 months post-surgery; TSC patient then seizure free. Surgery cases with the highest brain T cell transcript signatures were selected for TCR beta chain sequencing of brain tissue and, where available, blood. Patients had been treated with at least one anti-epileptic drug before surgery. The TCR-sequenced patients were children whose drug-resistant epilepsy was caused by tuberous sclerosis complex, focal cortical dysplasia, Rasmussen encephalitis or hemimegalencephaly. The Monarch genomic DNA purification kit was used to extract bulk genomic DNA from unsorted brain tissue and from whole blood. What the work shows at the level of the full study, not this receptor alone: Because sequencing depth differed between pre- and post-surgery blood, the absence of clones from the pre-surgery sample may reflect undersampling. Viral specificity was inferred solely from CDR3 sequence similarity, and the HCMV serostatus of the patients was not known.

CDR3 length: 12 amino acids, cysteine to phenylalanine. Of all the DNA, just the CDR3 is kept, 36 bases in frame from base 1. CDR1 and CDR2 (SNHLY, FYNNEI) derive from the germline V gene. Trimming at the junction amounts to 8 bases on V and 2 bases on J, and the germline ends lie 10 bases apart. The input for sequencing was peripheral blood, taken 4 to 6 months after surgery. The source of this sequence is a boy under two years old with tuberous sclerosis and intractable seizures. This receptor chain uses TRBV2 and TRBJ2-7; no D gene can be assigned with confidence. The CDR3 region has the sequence CASSSPTYEQYF. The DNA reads TGTGCCAGCTCGTCCCCAACCTACGAGCAGTACTTC.